Shown below are 2 T cell receptor beta chains from a single sample sequenced in a study of cytotoxic CD8 clonotypes in ibrutinib-treated CLL. This table comes from immunoSEQ multiplex PCR, and its TCRdb copy is limited to in-frame clones, with some not included. The table has 35,000 to 40,000 clones, roughly 72% seen once. Sequences were derived from PBMCs, sampled at disease progression, from a patient treated with ibrutinib. The receptors here all came from a human donor with chronic lymphocytic leukemia.

The V call is TRBV4-1, the J call TRBJ2-7; D remains unclear. Germline V gene lookup returns CDR1 MGHRA and CDR2 YSYEKL. The CDR3 totals 17 residues. Trimming left V 4 bases short and J 0 bases short, with 19 bases between. The CDR3 spells CASSPDASILSSYEQYF. The CDR3 bases are TGCGCCAGCAGCCCGGACGCGAGTATCTTGAGCTCCTACGAGCAGTACTTC.

The J gene is TRBJ2-1, the V gene TRBV27; 7 positions match TRBD2. From germline, CDR1 is MNHEY and CDR2 SMNVEV (reference sequence). The CDR3 contains 13 residues. V lost 3 bases, J lost 7 bases, and 3 bases stayed unmatched. CDR3 region: CASSFQGGNEQFF. CDR3 bases: TGTGCCAGCAGTTTCCAGGGAGGGAATGAGCAGTTCTTC.